The 31 T cell receptor beta chains given below trace back to one sample, sequenced in a study of blood T cells in healthy people across ages. A J-beta primer mix and a sample-barcoded 5' primer were used in a second PCR of roughly 6 to 12 cycles. In TCRdb, the 5' RACE reads were re-called with MiXCR into one record per CDR3 protein. The data contain around 800,000 distinct CDR3 sequences, approximately 65% of them singletons. Input material: blood. The receptor source for this set is a man aged 25 to 45 in good health.

This chain connects TRBV29-1 to TRBJ1-2, with 9 bases that match TRBD1. Looked up from germline, CDR1 is SQVTM and CDR2 is ANQGSEA. The CDR3 runs to 13 residues. With V trimmed by 3 bases and J by 7 bases, 6 bases remained unmatched. CDR3: CSVDSGTGRGYTF. The CDR3 coding sequence is TGCAGCGTTGACTCCGGGACAGGGCGTGGCTACACCTTC.

This clonotype has just a few counts. The genes are TRBV28 and TRBJ2-1; weak D call: TRBD1 (5 bases). Germline V lookup: CDR1 MDHEN, CDR2 SYDVKM. The CDR3 extends over 15 amino acids. V gave up 6 bases and J gave up 0 bases, with 12 bases separating them. CDR3 protein: CASRRTGGSYNEQFF. In DNA form, the CDR3 reads TGTGCCAGCAGGAGAACAGGTGGCTCCTACAATGAGCAGTTCTTC. The full variable domain, completed using reference TRBV28 and TRBJ2-1, is DVKVTQSSRYLVKRTGEKVFLECVQDMDHENMFWYRQDPGLGLRLIYFSYDVKMKEKGDIPEGYSVSREKKERFSLILESASTNQTSMYLCASRRTGGSYNEQFFGPGTRLTVL.

V is TRBV6-1 and J is TRBJ2-3; D may be TRBD1 (6 bases). This CDR3 has 15 residues. Between the trimmed V and J ends, which lost 5 bases and 2 bases, there was a span of 14 bases. Germline CDR1 MNHNS, CDR2 SASEGT. CDR3 sequence (DNA): TGTGCCAGCAGTACCCCTCGGGACATCACAGATACGCAGTATTTT. Translating it yields CASSTPRDITDTQYF.

The gene calls are TRBV9 and TRBJ2-3, with D perhaps matching TRBD1 (6 bases). The germline V and J ends were trimmed by 2 bases and 2 bases, with 15 bases remaining between them. CDR1 and CDR2 (germline): SGDLS, YYNGEE. The CDR3 is 16 amino acids. The CDR3 region is CASSVGQSYFTDTQYF. The CDR3 DNA follows: TGTGCCAGCAGCGTTGGACAGAGCTATTTCACAGATACGCAGTATTTT.

Worth noting for this clonotype: A read error may produce the germline difference seen at one junction end. J is TRBJ2-4 and V is TRBV7-7; 12 nucleotides align to TRBD1. This CDR3 has 13 residues. Germline-derived CDR1 and CDR2 are SSHAT and FNYEAQ (reference sequence). CDR3 nucleotide sequence: TGTGCCAGCAGCTCCGGGACAGGGGGCGAGCAGTGCTTC. Amino acid sequence: CASSSGTGGEQCF.

On this clonotype: Possible read error: a much larger clone is one base away. The chain uses TRBV2 and TRBJ2-1; D unclear. Germline V gene lookup returns CDR1 SNHLY and CDR2 FYNNEI. This CDR3 is built from 11 residues. CDR3 bases: TGTGCCAGCAGTGAAGAGGAGACCCCGTACTTC. Translation gives CASSEEETPYF.

A remark on this clonotype: The junction departs from the called germline gene at one end, perhaps through a read error. This chain uses TRBV29-1 with TRBJ2-7; 8 bases are a match to TRBD1. This CDR3 is built from 13 residues. Germline V lookup: CDR1 SQVTM, CDR2 ANQGSEA. The CDR3 DNA follows: TGCAGCGCCGGACAGGGAAACTCCTACGGGCAGTACTTC. Its translation is CSAGQGNSYGQYF.

This clonotype was counted once. This chain joins TRBV7-3 and TRBJ2-2; D possibly corresponds to TRBD2 (5 bases). Germline assignment: CDR1 SGHTA and CDR2 FQGTGA. CDR3 length: 14 amino acids. Trimming took 6 bases from V and 3 from J, leaving 11 bases between them. DNA for the CDR3: TGTGCCAGCAGGGTCCTAGCTTACACCGGGGAGCTGTTTTTT. Its protein is CASRVLAYTGELFF.

The chain recombines TRBV6-2 or TRBV6-3 with TRBJ2-1; perhaps TRBD1 as D (6 bases). The CDR3 sequence is 15 residues long. Trimming left V 6 bases short and J 1 base short, with 13 bases between. The germline CDR1 and CDR2 sequences are MNHEY and SVGEGT. The CDR3: CASRSDRSSYNEQFF. The CDR3 nucleotides read TGTGCCAGCAGATCAGACAGGTCTTCCTACAATGAGCAGTTCTTC.

V and J are TRBV4-3 and TRBJ2-3; D is perhaps TRBD1 (6 bases). The CDR3 is 19 residues long. The germline V gene encodes CDR1 LGHNA and CDR2 YSLEER. The V end lost 0 bases, the J end lost 0 bases, and 19 bases lay between the germline ends. The CDR3 sequence: CASSQDWQGSPSSTDTQYF. The DNA for the CDR3 is TGCGCCAGCAGCCAAGATTGGCAGGGGAGCCCCTCAAGCACAGATACGCAGTATTTT.

V and J are TRBV30 and TRBJ1-2; a weak D match, TRBD1 (5 bases). V gave up 8 bases and J gave up 0 bases, with 13 bases separating them. The CDR3 is 13 amino acids. Germline-derived CDR1 and CDR2 are GTSNPN and SVGIG (reference sequence). CDR3: CAREGSSNYGYTF. The DNA of the CDR3 is TGTGCCCGGGAGGGGTCATCTAACTATGGCTACACCTTC.

With respect to this clonotype: Germline and junction disagree at one end, which may indicate a read error. The V and J genes are TRBV9 and TRBJ2-7; no definite D call. This CDR3 is built from 14 residues. Germline CDR1 SGDLS, CDR2 YYNGEE. CDR3 loop: CASGPFLSHDERYF. The CDR3 DNA follows: TGTGCCAGCGGGCCGTTTCTATCCCACGACGAGCGGTACTTC. Drawing the rest from reference TRBV9 and TRBJ2-7, the complete variable domain is DSGVTQTPKHLITATGQRVTLRCSPRSGDLSVYWYQQSLDQGLQFLIQYYNGEERAKGNILERFSAQQFPDLHSELNLSSLELGDSALYFCASGPFLSHDERYFGPGTRLTVT.

The chain carries TRBV20-1 and TRBJ2-5; 8 bases are shared with TRBD1. Unmatched junction bases numbered 12, after V lost 7 bases and J lost 5 bases. This CDR3 contains 14 residues. The germline V gene has CDR1 DFQATT and CDR2 SNEGSKA (reference sequence). DNA of the CDR3: TGCAGTGTTCGGGTCCCCAGACAGGGGGAGACCCAGTACTTC. This gives the protein CSVRVPRQGETQYF.

The genes are TRBV20-1 and TRBJ2-5; D unclear. The germline V gene encodes CDR1 DFQATT and CDR2 SNEGSKA (reference sequence). V dropped 0 bases and J dropped 4 bases, with 15 bases sitting between them. The CDR3 spans 15 residues. CDR3 bases: TGCAGTGCTAGAGATCGTCGTAGGGTTGGAGAGACCCAGTACTTC. Translating gives CSARDRRRVGETQYF.

The chain is built from TRBV9 and TRBJ2-4, with D possibly TRBD1 on 5 matching bases. The J call is in doubt because the DNA end fits TRBJ2-7 better. Per germline, CDR1 SGDLS and CDR2 YYNGEE. This CDR3 spans 17 amino acids. The CDR3 spells CASSAHAQGSRSYEQYF. The CDR3 bases are TGTGCCAGCAGCGCTCACGCCCAGGGATCTCGTTCGTACGAGCAGTACTTC.

This rearrangement joins TRBV27 to TRBJ1-1; no definite D call. Trimming took off 0 bases at V and 3 bases at J, with 8 bases between the two ends. CDR1 MNHEY and CDR2 SMNVEV come from the germline V gene (reference sequence). CDR3 size: 14 residues. The CDR3 sequence is CASSLSGRYTEAFF. The CDR3 DNA is TGTGCCAGCAGTTTATCGGGCAGATACACTGAAGCTTTCTTT.

CDR3 nucleotides: TGTGCCAGCAGTTACGGGGGTAGGAGTGGCTACACCTTC. This gives the protein CASSYGGRSGYTF. V is TRBV6-5 and J is TRBJ1-2; perhaps TRBD1 as D (5 bases). The germline V gene encodes CDR1 MNHEY and CDR2 SVGAGI. V shed 2 bases and J shed 7 bases, with 11 bases lying between them. CDR3 length: 13 residues.

The J gene is TRBJ2-7, the V gene TRBV9; TRBD2 agrees at 13 bases. Germline-derived CDR1 and CDR2 are SGDLS and YYNGEE. The CDR3 loop spans 14 amino acids. V was clipped by 10 bases and J by 3 bases; unmatched bases: 7. This CDR3 is CASGTSGENYEQYF. The CDR3 DNA reads TGTGCCTCCGGGACTAGCGGGGAGAACTACGAGCAGTACTTC.

This clonotype was observed a handful of times. This chain connects TRBV7-2 to TRBJ2-1, with 13 bases lining up with TRBD2. V trimming: 6 bases; J trimming: 1 base; junction bases outside the gene matches: 6. The CDR3 is made up of 17 amino acids. Germline V lookup: CDR1 SGHTA, CDR2 FQGNSA. In DNA form, the CDR3 reads TGTGCCAGCAGACCCTGGACTAGCGGGGGATCCTACAATGAGCAGTTCTTC. It codes for CASRPWTSGGSYNEQFF.

This chain connects TRBV20-1 to TRBJ2-7; D is possibly TRBD2 (6 bases). Matching the DNA end better, TRBJ2-5 makes the J call doubtful. Germline CDR1 reads DFQATT; CDR2 reads SNEGSKA (reference sequence). The CDR3 is 13 amino acids. CDR3 DNA: TGCAGTGCTGGCGGGGCGGCGGTGGAGACCCAGTACTTC. Its protein product is CSAGGAAVETQYF.

The chain is built from TRBV24-1 and TRBJ2-3; perhaps D is TRBD1 or TRBD2 (5 bases each). The CDR3 is made up of 17 amino acids. Trimming shortened V by 0 bases and J by 3 bases, and 15 bases separated the two germline ends. Germline CDR1 and CDR2: KGHDR and SFDVKD. The CDR3 nucleotides read TGTGCCACCAGTGATTTGAGTTCTACGGGGCGAACAGATACGCAGTATTTT. It yields the protein CATSDLSSTGRTDTQYF.

This chain joins TRBV20-1 and TRBJ2-1; D gene unclear. Germline V gives CDR1 DFQATT, CDR2 SNEGSKA (reference sequence). V was trimmed by 0 bases and J by 0 bases, leaving 15 bases between them. The CDR3 sequence is 17 residues long. The CDR3 region has the DNA TGCAGTGCTAGAGATTCGGAAGTTCATGGCTCCTACAATGAGCAGTTCTTC. Translated: CSARDSEVHGSYNEQFF.

V and J are TRBV5-4 and TRBJ1-2, with D possibly matching TRBD1 (6 bases). Germline lookup yields CDR1 SGHNT and CDR2 YYREEE (reference sequence). The CDR3 has 14 residues. Trimming stripped 4 bases from V and 3 bases from J, with 13 bases between. Written as DNA, the CDR3 is TGTGCCAGCAGCCTAGGACAGAAGGACTATGGCTACACCTTC. Amino acid sequence: CASSLGQKDYGYTF.

V gene TRBV5-6 combines with J gene TRBJ2-1; TRBD2 aligns across 8 bases. Germline CDR1 reads SGHDT; CDR2 reads YYEEEE. CDR3 length equals 16 residues. Trimming removed 3 bases from V and 10 bases from J; junction bases left unmatched: 15. The chain's CDR3 is CASSWTSGGPRKEQFF. The CDR3 coding sequence is TGTGCCAGCAGCTGGACCTCGGGGGGGCCCCGGAAGGAGCAGTTCTTC.

This CDR3 is CSARGETQGTYEQYF. The DNA for the CDR3 is TGCAGTGCTAGAGGGGAGACCCAGGGAACCTACGAGCAGTACTTC. The V call is TRBV20-1, the J call TRBJ2-7; D assignment may be TRBD1 or TRBD2 (5 bases each). Between the trimmed V and J ends, which lost 1 base and 2 bases, there was a span of 15 bases. The CDR3 has 15 amino acids. In germline, CDR1 is DFQATT, CDR2 SNEGSKA (reference sequence).

This clonotype was counted between two and nine times. The gene calls are TRBV20-1 and TRBJ1-2; D remains unclear. The V end lost 1 base, the J end lost 1 base, and 10 bases lay between the germline ends. The CDR3 spans 14 residues. Germline CDR1 reads DFQATT; CDR2 reads SNEGSKA (reference sequence). The CDR3 protein is CSARGRVGNYGYTF. In DNA, the CDR3 is TGCAGTGCTAGAGGGAGGGTTGGTAACTATGGCTACACCTTC.

This chain joins TRBV5-6 and TRBJ2-7; D remains ambiguous. Near its end, the DNA agrees better with TRBJ2-5, so the J call may be wrong. CDR3 length: 12 amino acids. Germline values: CDR1 SGHDT, CDR2 YYEEEE. The CDR3 loop reads CASSFVSKTQYF. CDR3 coding DNA: TGTGCCAGCAGCTTCGTTTCGAAGACCCAGTACTTC.

This clonotype occurred once. The V and J genes are TRBV4-1 and TRBJ2-1, with 10 bases fitting TRBD2. Germline assignment: CDR1 MGHRA and CDR2 YSYEKL. V lost 0 bases, J lost 3 bases, and 8 bases stayed unmatched. This CDR3 contains 18 residues. The CDR3 sequence is CASSQDPSGSGVYNEQFF. The CDR3 DNA sequence: TGCGCCAGCAGCCAAGATCCTAGCGGGAGCGGGGTCTACAATGAGCAGTTCTTC.

The J gene is TRBJ2-3, the V gene TRBV20-1; TRBD1 matches 7 bases. With V trimmed by 1 base and J by 4 bases, 5 bases remained unmatched. CDR1 DFQATT and CDR2 SNEGSKA come from the germline V gene (reference sequence). This CDR3 comprises 14 residues. For the CDR3, the DNA is TGCAGTGCTAGAGGTCGGACAGGTTCAGATACGCAGTATTTT. Amino acid sequence: CSARGRTGSDTQYF.

V gene TRBV20-1 combines with J gene TRBJ1-5, with 7 bases matching TRBD1. The V gene's germline CDR1 is DFQATT and CDR2 SNEGSKA (reference sequence). The CDR3 length is 14 residues. Trimming removed 2 bases from V and 5 bases from J; junction bases left unmatched: 6. The CDR3 nucleotides are TGCAGTGCTAGATCAGACAGGGACCATCAGCCCCAGCATTTT. Protein sequence: CSARSDRDHQPQHF.

The J gene is TRBJ2-7, the V gene TRBV27; D possibly matches TRBD1 or TRBD2 (5 bases each). The V gene lost 5 bases and the J gene lost 5 bases, with 16 bases spanning the gap. Germline V CDR1 and CDR2: MNHEY, SMNVEV (reference sequence). CDR3 length: 14 residues. Here the CDR3 reads CASSRGDLGHEQYF. The DNA for the CDR3 is TGTGCCAGCAGTCGAGGGGACCTTGGTCACGAGCAGTACTTC.